The 7 T cell receptor beta chains below all came from one sample that was sequenced in a study of blood T cells in healthy people across ages. A sample-barcoded 5' primer and a J-beta primer mix were used in a second PCR of roughly 6 to 11 cycles. One entry per CDR3 protein results from TCRdb running MiXCR on the 5' RACE reads. The top ten clones hold less than 20% of a sample with hundreds of thousands of distinct CDR3 sequences, around 45% of them seen once. The sample consisted of blood. These receptors came from an elderly man in good health.

In its sample, this clonotype was seen a few times. The CDR3, as DNA: TGTGCCAGCAGTATCACTAGCGGGAATACCTACGAGCAGTACTTC. It codes for CASSITSGNTYEQYF. The chain combines TRBV6-2 or TRBV6-3 with TRBJ2-7; TRBD2 matches at 10 bases. J gave up 2 bases and V 5 bases, and 6 bases lay outside the gene matches. This CDR3 comprises 15 residues. Per germline, CDR1 MNHEY and CDR2 SVGEGT.

The chain employs TRBV12-3 or TRBV12-4 and TRBJ2-5; D might be TRBD1 (6 bases). The CDR3 totals 13 residues. V lost 4 bases, J lost 5 bases, and 11 bases lay in between. The CDR3 nucleotides are TGTGCCAGCAGTTCCTGGACAGCGGAGACCCAGTACTTC. This sequence encodes CASSSWTAETQYF.

The chain employs TRBV14 and TRBJ2-7; 8 nucleotides line up with TRBD2. Germline CDR1 and CDR2: SGHDN and FVKESK. The CDR3 is made up of 15 amino acids. The V gene end was trimmed by 1 base and the J gene end by 4 bases; junction bases not matched to a gene: 6. The CDR3 loop reads CASSQAVASGYEQYF. In DNA, the CDR3 is TGTGCCAGCAGCCAAGCGGTTGCTAGCGGGTACGAGCAGTACTTC.

A word on this clonotype: A much larger clonotype is one base distant, so this may be a read error. The rearrangement links TRBV5-1 to TRBJ2-7; TRBD2 aligns across 10 bases. This CDR3 contains 18 residues. From germline, CDR1 is SGHRS and CDR2 YFSETQ. CDR3 amino acids: CAGSLRSGRAQISYEQYF. The CDR3 DNA is TGCGCCGGCAGCTTGCGGAGCGGGAGGGCCCAGATATCCTACGAGCAGTACTTC.

The genes are TRBV29-1 and TRBJ2-3; tentative D call: TRBD2 (5 bases). Germline loops: CDR1 SQVTM, CDR2 ANQGSEA. V was cut by 6 bases and J by 4 bases, with 14 bases left in between. This CDR3 is built from 13 residues. CDR3 region: CSVRGRVADTQYF. For the CDR3, the DNA is TGCAGCGTCCGAGGGAGAGTGGCAGATACGCAGTATTTT.

This rearrangement joins TRBV5-1 to TRBJ2-1; no clear D gene. This CDR3 is 14 amino acids long. V shed 4 bases and J shed 5 bases, with 13 bases lying between them. The germline V gene encodes CDR1 SGHRS and CDR2 YFSETQ. DNA of the CDR3: TGCGCCAGCAGCGCAGTAGACTTCAACAATGAGCAGTTCTTC. Translation gives CASSAVDFNNEQFF.

At least ten counts were recorded for this clonotype. The chain combines TRBV28 with TRBJ2-7, with TRBD1 identical over 10 bases. Germline V lookup: CDR1 MDHEN, CDR2 SYDVKM. V shed 6 bases, J shed 1 base, and the junction held 3 bases outside the gene matches. The CDR3 length is 14 residues. DNA for the CDR3: TGTGCCAGCAGCCGGACAGGGGGATCCTACGAGCAGTACTTC. Its translation: CASSRTGGSYEQYF.